These 22 T cell receptor beta chains were all obtained from the same sample, sequenced in a study of CD8+ T cells in alopecia areata. The treatment is: oral pan-JAK inhibitor, 5-10 mg twice daily. Sequencing templates came from extracted RNA that was reverse transcribed into cDNA. The table came from immunoSEQ multiplex PCR; TCRdb's copy has only in-frame clones and leaves some out. Of 150,000 or so clones listed, about 88% are singletons. The source was CD8+ T cells sorted from blood, collected at week 4, from a patient treated with tofacitinib. Receptor source: a human donor with alopecia areata.

This chain uses TRBV2 with TRBJ2-3; D gene ambiguous. The CDR3 spans 15 residues. The germline CDR1 and CDR2 sequences are SNHLY and FYNNEI. Trimming cost V 1 base and J 0 bases, with 8 bases left between them. The CDR3 reads CASSEGAGSTDTQYF. The CDR3 bases are TGTGCCAGCAGTGAAGGGGCTGGGAGCACAGATACGCAGTATTTT.

The rearrangement joins TRBV4-1 to TRBJ2-7; no clear D gene. The CDR3 is made up of 15 amino acids. CDR1 and CDR2 (germline): MGHRA, YSYEKL. Trimming removed 0 bases at V and 0 bases at J, with 9 bases between. DNA for the CDR3: TGCGCCAGCAGCCAAGATGCCTACGACTCCTACGAGCAGTACTTC. This codes for CASSQDAYDSYEQYF.

This rearrangement joins TRBV5-4 to TRBJ1-2, with 10 bases identical to TRBD1. The germline gives CDR1 SGHNT, CDR2 YYREEE (reference sequence). The CDR3 runs 14 residues. The V segment lost 4 bases and the J segment 4 bases; nucleotides outside the gene matches: 4. The CDR3 DNA follows: TGTGCCAGCAGCGGACAGGGGGATTCCTATGGCTACACCTTC. The encoded protein is CASSGQGDSYGYTF.

The chain combines TRBV5-1 with TRBJ2-7, with 8 bases matching TRBD1. The CDR3 sequence is 13 residues long. After removal of 5 bases from V and 1 base from J, the junction contained 2 bases not matched to a gene. From germline, CDR1 is SGHRS and CDR2 YFSETQ. CDR3 DNA sequence: TGCGCCAGCAGGGACAGGGTGTCCTACGAGCAGTACTTC. It encodes CASRDRVSYEQYF.

The CDR3 loop is CASSQGASGTYEQYF. The CDR3, as DNA: TGCGCCAGCAGCCAAGGGGCTAGCGGTACCTACGAGCAGTACTTC. The chain is built from TRBV4-1 and TRBJ2-7; 7 bases map to TRBD2. Trimming took 1 base from V and 2 from J; bases not matched to a gene: 5. This CDR3 has 15 residues. In germline, CDR1 is MGHRA, CDR2 YSYEKL.

The chain is built from TRBV29-1 and TRBJ2-2; the D is unclear. With 2 bases removed from V and 2 bases from J, the gap between germline ends came to 6 bases. The V gene's germline CDR1 is SQVTM and CDR2 ANQGSEA. The length of the CDR3 is 13 residues. In DNA form, the CDR3 reads TGCAGCGTTGAAAAGGGAAACACCGGGGAGCTGTTTTTT. Translated, it gives CSVEKGNTGELFF.

This clone was picked up one time. The rearrangement joins TRBV9 to TRBJ2-7; D is unclear. This CDR3 comprises 12 residues. CDR1 and CDR2 (germline): SGDLS, YYNGEE. V shed 4 bases and J shed 0 bases, with 5 bases lying between them. The CDR3 DNA sequence: TGTGCCAGCAGCCCCTCCTCCTACGAGCAGTACTTC. It yields the protein CASSPSSYEQYF.

This clone has more than one count but fewer than ten. The V call is TRBV29-1, the J call TRBJ2-7, with a possible D match to TRBD1 (6 bases). CDR1 and CDR2 from the germline V gene are SQVTM and ANQGSEA. This CDR3 comprises 11 residues. V was trimmed by 0 bases and J by 7 bases, leaving 7 bases between them. The CDR3 region is CSVEERGEQYF. The CDR3 region has the DNA TGCAGCGTTGAAGAAAGGGGGGAGCAGTACTTC.

As to this clone: Other DNA sequences in the same sample also yield this CDR3. This chain joins TRBV29-1 and TRBJ2-3; the match to TRBD1 covers 8 bases. Germline CDR1 and CDR2: SQVTM and ANQGSEA. The CDR3 is 13 amino acids. The J segment lost 1 base and the V segment lost 6 bases, leaving 3 bases of the junction unmatched. In DNA, the CDR3 is TGCAGCGTAGTGGACAGGGGCACAGATACGCAGTATTTT. Its protein product is CSVVDRGTDTQYF.

The table lists this clone with a count of one. This rearrangement joins TRBV6-1 to TRBJ2-3; 12 nucleotides agree with TRBD2. The CDR3 has 19 residues. J gave up 9 bases and V 4 bases, and 20 bases lay outside the gene matches. Per the germline V gene, CDR1 is MNHNS and CDR2 is SASEGT. The chain's CDR3 is CASSVTSGRPLGSRGTQYF. The CDR3 DNA is TGTGCCAGCAGTGTAACTAGCGGGAGGCCCTTAGGGAGTCGTGGGACGCAGTATTTT.

J is TRBJ2-7 and V is TRBV28, with a possible D match to TRBD2 (6 bases). Trimming removed 4 bases from V and 4 bases from J, with 14 bases in between. The CDR3 covers 14 residues. The germline gives CDR1 MDHEN, CDR2 SYDVKM. The CDR3 is CASSSPGLLYEQYF. The CDR3, as DNA: TGTGCCAGCAGTTCACCGGGACTGCTTTACGAGCAGTACTTC. The whole variable domain, remainder taken from reference TRBV28 and TRBJ2-7, is DVKVTQSSRYLVKRTGEKVFLECVQDMDHENMFWYRQDPGLGLRLIYFSYDVKMKEKGDIPEGYSVSREKKERFSLILESASTNQTSMYLCASSSPGLLYEQYFGPGTRLTVT.

Points on this clone: A read error likely explains this, since a far larger clone differs by one base. V and J are TRBV4-1 and TRBJ2-5; D call uncertain. TRBJ2-7 matches the DNA end more closely, so the J call is doubtful. Per germline, CDR1 MGHRA and CDR2 YSYEKL. CDR3 length: 14 amino acids. The CDR3: CASSQDPGPYEQYF. The CDR3, as DNA: TGCGCCAGCAGCCAAGATCCCGGCCCCTACGAGCAGTACTTC.

This clone was picked up many times. The chain has TRBV7-9 and TRBJ2-1; maybe TRBD2 (5 bases). V was pared by 4 bases and J by 6 bases, with 13 bases between. The germline V gene encodes CDR1 SEHNR and CDR2 FQNEAQ (reference sequence). The CDR3 has 14 residues. The CDR3 loop is CASSSGGHPNEQFF. CDR3 in DNA: TGTGCCAGCAGCTCAGGAGGTCACCCCAATGAGCAGTTCTTC.

The rearrangement links TRBV13 to TRBJ2-2, with D hard to call. Germline CDR1 and CDR2: PRHDT and FYEKMQ (reference sequence). This CDR3 is built from 13 residues. Trimming shortened V by 5 bases and J by 6 bases, and 10 bases separated the two germline ends. The CDR3 spells CASSPNLPGELFF. The DNA for the CDR3 is TGTGCCAGCAGCCCAAATCTGCCCGGGGAGCTGTTTTTT.

The chain carries TRBV30 and TRBJ2-2, with no clear D. V lost 2 bases to trimming and J lost 1 base, with 8 bases between them. CDR1 GTSNPN and CDR2 SVGIG come from the germline V gene (reference sequence). The CDR3 is made up of 14 amino acids. The chain's CDR3 is CAWSQPGNTGELFF. CDR3 bases: TGTGCCTGGAGTCAGCCAGGGAACACCGGGGAGCTGTTTTTT.

In its sample, this clone was seen once. The chain couples TRBV4-1 to TRBJ1-1, with D uncertain. Trimming cost V 1 base and J 6 bases, with 12 bases left between them. The CDR3 sequence is 14 residues long. Germline V gene data show CDR1 as MGHRA and CDR2 as YSYEKL. CDR3 sequence (DNA): TGCGCCAGCAGCCAAGCGTTACAATTTCCTGAAGCTTTCTTT. Translated, it gives CASSQALQFPEAFF.

The chain is built from TRBV6-1 and TRBJ2-7; no definite D call. Trimming cost V 9 bases and J 3 bases, with 6 bases left between them. The length of the CDR3 is 10 residues. CDR1 is MNHNS, CDR2 SASEGT, per germline. CDR3 protein: CASELYEQYF. As DNA, the CDR3 is TGTGCCAGTGAACTCTACGAGCAGTACTTC.

The chain carries TRBV5-6 and TRBJ1-5, with D perhaps matching TRBD1 (5 bases). Looked up from germline, CDR1 is SGHDT and CDR2 is YYEEEE. The CDR3 has 16 amino acids. The V and J ends lost 1 base and 5 bases respectively, with 16 bases between them. The CDR3 sequence: CASSLFPGQGDQPQHF. The CDR3 DNA follows: TGTGCCAGCAGCTTGTTTCCCGGACAAGGTGATCAGCCCCAGCATTTT. Complete variable domain (other parts from reference TRBV5-6 and TRBJ1-5): DAGVTQSPTHLIKTRGQQVTLRCSPKSGHDTVSWYQQALGQGPQFIFQYYEEEERQRGNFPDRFSGHQFPNYSSELNVNALLLGDSALYLCASSLFPGQGDQPQHFGDGTRLSIL.

The chain has TRBV27 and TRBJ2-7, with 9 bases matching TRBD2. The germline V gene has CDR1 MNHEY and CDR2 SMNVEV (reference sequence). This CDR3 is built from 14 residues. After removal of 4 bases from V and 5 bases from J, the junction contained 6 bases not matched to a gene. The CDR3 spells CASSSRASGDEQYF. The CDR3 nucleotides are TGTGCCAGCAGTTCCCGTGCTAGCGGGGACGAGCAGTACTTC.

The genes are TRBV30 and TRBJ2-7; 7 nucleotides align to TRBD1. Germline V gene lookup returns CDR1 GTSNPN and CDR2 SVGIG (reference sequence). Trimming removed 7 bases from V and 0 bases from J; junction bases left unmatched: 6. The CDR3 sequence is 13 residues long. CDR3: CAYSDRSSYEQYF. In DNA form, the CDR3 reads TGTGCCTACTCGGACAGGAGCTCCTACGAGCAGTACTTC.

V gene TRBV25-1 combines with J gene TRBJ2-7, with D unclear. CDR1 MGHDK and CDR2 SYGVNS come from the germline V gene. Trimming took off 9 bases at V and 3 bases at J, with 12 bases between the two ends. The CDR3 runs 12 residues. The CDR3 nucleotides read TGTGCCAGTAGAGTAGGTGACTACGAGCAGTACTTC. Translation gives CASRVGDYEQYF.

This clone was picked up a small number of times. This rearrangement joins TRBV28 to TRBJ2-3; D unresolved. From germline, CDR1 is MDHEN and CDR2 SYDVKM. The CDR3 is 13 amino acids. The ends were cut back, 1 base at V and 5 bases at J, with 7 bases in the middle. The CDR3, as DNA: TGTGCCAGCAGTTTATCAATCGTAGATACGCAGTATTTT. It specifies CASSLSIVDTQYF.